Listed here are 23 T cell receptor beta chains from one sample, sequenced in a study of T-cell memory formation after mild COVID-19 listed by TCRdb under 2021. The protocol used for the library was 5' RACE. Sequenced using an Illumina NovaSeq 6000. TCRdb handled the public reads itself, with Q25 trimming in fastp and clone calling in MiXCR, and kept productive beta chains. Duplicate CDR3 protein sequences are folded into a single record with the most common DNA and genes. Recorded for this sample are hundreds of thousands of distinct CDR3 sequences; more than 15% of them occurred a single time. In total, the top ten clones hold 20% to 25% of the sample. The sample consisted of PBMCs or a T cell subset sorted from them (not recorded which). These receptors all stem from a man between 18 and 35 years old who had mild COVID-19 (a few samples of this study predate the infection). The sample titles of this study are shuffled in the database, so cell type and time point are left out; the donor was told from shared clones.

Concerning this clonotype itself: It may be a read error: a sequence one base away is much more abundant. CDR3 region: CASSPNRDQHQHF. CDR3 bases: TGTGCCAGCAGCCCTAACAGGGATCAGCACCAGCATTTT. The chain has TRBV7-2 and TRBJ1-5; TRBD1 might be the D (6 bases). There are 13 residues in the CDR3. Germline-derived CDR1 and CDR2 are SGHTA and FQGNSA.

This clonotype was seen more than once but under ten times. The chain employs TRBV3-1 and TRBJ2-1, with 8 bases identical to TRBD2. The CDR3 consists of 15 residues. With V trimmed by 2 bases and J by 9 bases, 9 bases remained unmatched. CDR1 is LGHDT, CDR2 YNNKEL, per germline (reference sequence). In DNA form, the CDR3 reads TGTGCCAGCAGCCAATCGAGTGTCCGGGGGGGTGAGCAGTTCTTC. Protein sequence: CASSQSSVRGGEQFF.

The chain links TRBV27 to TRBJ1-1, with D perhaps TRBD1 (5 bases). Trimming took 7 bases from V and 6 from J, leaving 12 bases between them. Germline V CDR1 and CDR2: MNHEY, SMNVEV (reference sequence). The CDR3 is made up of 12 amino acids. CDR3 protein: CASTGSGSEAFF. The CDR3, as DNA: TGTGCCAGCACAGGGTCTGGCTCTGAAGCTTTCTTT.

This clonotype was observed a handful of times. The rearrangement joins TRBV30 to TRBJ2-3; 7 positions agree with TRBD2. This CDR3 is built from 13 residues. Trimming at V came to 3 bases and at J to 3 bases, leaving 3 bases not matched to a gene. CDR1 and CDR2 from the germline V gene are GTSNPN and SVGIG (reference sequence). The DNA for the CDR3 is TGTGCCTGGAGCGGGGGGAGGACAGATACGCAGTATTTT. Translation: CAWSGGRTDTQYF.

This clonotype was counted ten times or more. V gene TRBV5-1 combines with J gene TRBJ2-7; D uncertain. Trimming took off 4 bases at V and 4 bases at J, with 12 bases between the two ends. This CDR3 comprises 13 residues. CDR1 and CDR2 (germline): SGHRS, YFSETQ. CDR3 residues: CASSIGSEYEQYF. As DNA, the CDR3 is TGCGCCAGCAGCATAGGATCCGAGTACGAGCAGTACTTC.

The chain uses TRBV12-3 or TRBV12-4 and TRBJ2-2; 9 bases agree with TRBD1. The CDR3 runs to 15 residues. J gave up 6 bases and V 6 bases, and 8 bases lay outside the gene matches. CDR3 in amino acids: CASRTSGTGPGELFF. In DNA form, the CDR3 reads TGTGCCAGCAGGACCTCCGGGACAGGGCCCGGGGAGCTGTTTTTT.

This clonotype was counted only a few times. The chain recombines TRBV4-3 with TRBJ2-6, with 12 positions matching TRBD1. The CDR3 length is 19 residues. From germline, CDR1 is LGHNA and CDR2 YSLEER. The V and J ends lost 2 bases and 2 bases, in that order; junction bases with no gene match: 7. The CDR3 nucleotides are TGCGCCAGCAGCCAATCAGTCAGGGACAGGGGGCCTGGGGCCAACGTCCTGACTTTC. Translating gives CASSQSVRDRGPGANVLTF.

V and J are TRBV6-6 and TRBJ2-7; D not certain. V was clipped by 0 bases and J by 3 bases, with 6 bases between them. The CDR3 consists of 13 residues. Germline assignment: CDR1 MNHNY and CDR2 SVGAGI (reference sequence). CDR3 coding DNA: TGTGCCAGCAGTTACTCCCCAAACTACGAGCAGTACTTC. Translation gives CASSYSPNYEQYF.

This clonotype was observed a few times. The chain links TRBV12-3 or TRBV12-4 to TRBJ1-2, with 7 bases fitting TRBD1. CDR3 length: 12 residues. V lost 3 bases and J lost 7; bases outside the gene matches: 2. CDR3 sequence: CASSFDRVGYTF. For the CDR3, the DNA is TGTGCCAGCAGTTTCGACAGGGTTGGCTACACCTTC.

The chain recombines TRBV7-9 with TRBJ1-2; D gene ambiguous. The V end lost 1 base, the J end lost 0 bases, and 9 bases lay between the germline ends. There are 15 residues in the CDR3. Germline-derived CDR1 and CDR2 are SEHNR and FQNEAQ (reference sequence). The CDR3 DNA follows: TGTGCCAGCAGCTTAGGCTTACACTCTAACTATGGCTACACCTTC. Encoded protein: CASSLGLHSNYGYTF. The whole variable domain, remainder taken from reference TRBV7-9 and TRBJ1-2, is DTGVSQNPRHKITKRGQNVTFRCDPISEHNRLYWYRQTLGQGPEFLTYFQNEAQLEKSRLLSDRFSAERPKGSFSTLEIQRTEQGDSAMYLCASSLGLHSNYGYTFGSGTRLTVV.

This clonotype came up a few times. This sequence joins TRBV4-1 and TRBJ1-6; no clear D gene. The CDR3 runs to 14 residues. V gave up 1 base and J gave up 7 bases, with 8 bases separating them. Germline CDR1 reads MGHRA; CDR2 reads YSYEKL. The CDR3 DNA sequence: TGCGCCAGCAGCCAAGTTTGGAGGAATTCACCCCTCCACTTT. Translated: CASSQVWRNSPLHF.

This clonotype was observed many times. The V and J genes are TRBV5-1 and TRBJ2-1, with 8 bases aligning to TRBD1. Germline V CDR1 and CDR2: SGHRS, YFSETQ. The length of the CDR3 is 13 residues. The junction had 1 base not matched to a gene; V was cut back by 3 bases and J by 5 bases. The DNA for the CDR3 is TGCGCCAGCAGCTCGGGACAGGACAATGAGCAGTTCTTC. Amino acids: CASSSGQDNEQFF.

This sequence joins TRBV12-3 or TRBV12-4 and TRBJ1-1; D remains ambiguous. Trimming took 5 bases from V and 6 from J, leaving 13 bases between them. This CDR3 contains 13 residues. The DNA of the CDR3 is TGTGCCAGCAGTGTCGGTTTTTTCGCTGAAGCTTTCTTT. Residues: CASSVGFFAEAFF.

This chain links TRBV2 with TRBJ1-6, with D unresolved. V was cut by 3 bases and J by 11 bases, with 8 bases left in between. Germline values: CDR1 SNHLY, CDR2 FYNNEI. The CDR3 covers 12 residues. The CDR3 reads CASSDPATPLHF. CDR3 DNA sequence: TGTGCCAGCAGTGACCCCGCGACACCCCTCCACTTT.

The V and J genes are TRBV9 and TRBJ1-1; TRBD1 might be the D (6 bases). V was clipped by 4 bases and J by 5 bases, with 21 bases between them. CDR1 is SGDLS and CDR2 is YYNGEE in the germline V gene. CDR3 length: 16 amino acids. The CDR3 coding sequence is TGTGCCAGCAGCCCGGAGGGGGAGCCGGCGGAAACTGAAGCTTTCTTT. This codes for CASSPEGEPAETEAFF.

The chain recombines TRBV4-1 with TRBJ1-1; the D gene is possibly TRBD1 (5 bases). The CDR3 sequence is 15 residues long. Germline loops: CDR1 MGHRA, CDR2 YSYEKL. Trimming pared 0 bases from V and 3 bases from J, leaving 11 bases between. The CDR3 here is CASSQDPGIDTEAFF. The DNA of the CDR3 is TGCGCCAGCAGCCAAGACCCAGGGATAGACACTGAAGCTTTCTTT.

This chain uses TRBV5-1 with TRBJ1-1, with D unclear. Trimming pared 5 bases from V and 0 bases from J, leaving 14 bases between. CDR3 length equals 15 residues. The germline CDR1 and CDR2 sequences are SGHRS and YFSETQ. The CDR3 reads CASRTVMNMNTEAFF. The CDR3, as DNA: TGCGCCAGCAGGACCGTGATGAACATGAACACTGAAGCTTTCTTT.

The rearrangement links TRBV7-2 to TRBJ2-1; 8 bases align to TRBD1. V was clipped by 4 bases and J by 4 bases; unmatched bases: 6. The germline V gene encodes CDR1 SGHTA and CDR2 FQGNSA. This CDR3 has 15 residues. This chain's CDR3 is CASSSQGAKYNEQFF. Here the CDR3 DNA reads TGTGCCAGCAGCTCGCAGGGGGCGAAGTACAATGAGCAGTTCTTC.

The rearrangement joins TRBV7-8 to TRBJ2-5; 7 nucleotides align to TRBD2. The V and J ends lost 5 bases and 5 bases, in that order; junction bases with no gene match: 11. Looked up from germline, CDR1 is SGHVS and CDR2 is FQNEAQ. This CDR3 is built from 15 residues. The CDR3 coding sequence is TGTGCCAGCAGCACCGATAGCTGGGAGGGTGAGACCCAGTACTTC. Protein sequence: CASSTDSWEGETQYF.

This chain joins TRBV6-5 and TRBJ1-2, with TRBD1 matching 7 bases. This CDR3 region has 15 residues. Trimming cost V 0 bases and J 4 bases; bases outside gene matches: 5. Germline V gene lookup returns CDR1 MNHEY and CDR2 SVGAGI. DNA of the CDR3: TGTGCCAGCAGTTACTCCCGACAGGGATCCTATGGCTACACCTTC. Protein product: CASSYSRQGSYGYTF.

This clonotype has just a few counts. The V call is TRBV7-2, the J call TRBJ1-2; D is unresolved. CDR1 SGHTA and CDR2 FQGNSA come from the germline V gene. The CDR3 spans 15 residues. The ends were cut back, 2 bases at V and 6 bases at J, with 16 bases in the middle. DNA for the CDR3: TGTGCCAGCAGCTTACCCCCGGGTCTGGGCAATGGCTACACCTTC. Its translation: CASSLPPGLGNGYTF.

This rearrangement joins TRBV5-6 to TRBJ1-2; D may be TRBD1 (5 bases). Trimming cost V 1 base and J 6 bases, with 16 bases left between them. The CDR3 totals 15 residues. Germline V gene lookup returns CDR1 SGHDT and CDR2 YYEEEE. CDR3 region: CASSLRGGARNGYTF. CDR3 nucleotides: TGTGCCAGCAGCTTGAGGGGAGGGGCCAGAAATGGCTACACCTTC. Drawing the rest from reference TRBV5-6 and TRBJ1-2, the complete variable domain is DAGVTQSPTHLIKTRGQQVTLRCSPKSGHDTVSWYQQALGQGPQFIFQYYEEEERQRGNFPDRFSGHQFPNYSSELNVNALLLGDSALYLCASSLRGGARNGYTFGSGTRLTVV.

This clonotype has at least ten counts. The chain has TRBV6-2 or TRBV6-3 and TRBJ2-5, with no clear D. V lost 5 bases and J lost 3, with 7 bases in between. The CDR3 is 12 amino acids. Germline values: CDR1 MNHEY, CDR2 SVGEGT. The CDR3 reads CASSPTEETQYF. The DNA of the CDR3 is TGTGCCAGCAGTCCAACGGAAGAGACCCAGTACTTC.